Listed here are 26 T cell receptor beta chains from one sample, sequenced in a study of blood T cell repertoires in COVID-19. The method was immunoSEQ multiplex PCR; TCRdb's version includes in-frame clones alone and lacks a portion of them. Of about 14,000 clones in the sample, about three quarters were seen once. Sample: peripheral blood. The receptors here all came from a man aged 65 to 79 with acute or convalescent COVID-19.

The chain is built from TRBV2 and TRBJ2-6; possibly TRBD1 for D (5 bases). From germline, CDR1 is SNHLY and CDR2 FYNNEI. The V and J ends lost 0 bases and 4 bases respectively, with 13 bases between them. The CDR3 has 17 amino acids. The CDR3 nucleotides read TGTGCCAGCAGTGAAGCGCTTTGGACACCCGGGGCCAACGTCCTGACTTTC. This sequence encodes CASSEALWTPGANVLTF.

This clone rates as large (0.1 to 1%). The chain links TRBV6-2 or TRBV6-3 to TRBJ2-1, with 15 bases matching TRBD2. Germline V gene data show CDR1 as MNHEY and CDR2 as SVGEGT. The CDR3 runs 15 residues. V trimming: 5 bases; J trimming: 10 bases; junction bases outside the gene matches: 6. The CDR3 nucleotides read TGTGCCAGCAGTGACGTCGGGACTAGCGGGAGGGAGCAGTTCTTC. It yields the protein CASSDVGTSGREQFF.

This clone was observed a few times. The chain carries TRBV6-2 or TRBV6-3 and TRBJ2-3, with 10 positions matching TRBD2. This CDR3 is 17 amino acids long. Trimming took 6 bases from V and 3 from J; bases not matched to a gene: 12. Germline loops: CDR1 MNHEY, CDR2 SVGEGT. CDR3 in amino acids: CASSPTPAGGPTDTQYF. CDR3 sequence (DNA): TGTGCCAGCAGCCCGACGCCAGCGGGGGGGCCAACAGATACGCAGTATTTT.

The CDR3 spells CASSMNREGGYTF. CDR3 DNA: TGTGCCAGTAGTATGAACAGGGAAGGCGGCTACACCTTC. This chain links TRBV19 with TRBJ1-2; maybe TRBD1 (6 bases). The V gene lost 3 bases and the J gene lost 8 bases, with 13 bases spanning the gap. From germline, CDR1 is LNHDA and CDR2 SQIVND (reference sequence). The CDR3 runs 13 residues.

The gene calls are TRBV7-9 and TRBJ1-2, with a tentative D call TRBD1 (5 bases). Germline values: CDR1 SEHNR, CDR2 FQNEAQ (reference sequence). This CDR3 spans 14 amino acids. Trimming removed 7 bases at V and 0 bases at J, with 12 bases between. The CDR3 bases are TGTGCCAGCAACCTAGGCAGGGCTAACTATGGCTACACCTTC. Amino acids: CASNLGRANYGYTF.

This chain joins TRBV2 and TRBJ1-1; TRBD1 matches 7 bases. CDR1 is SNHLY and CDR2 is FYNNEI in the germline V gene. V gave up 4 bases and J gave up 5 bases; unmatched junction bases: 10. There are 15 residues in the CDR3. CDR3 region: CASSVALTGWTEAFF. In nucleotides, the CDR3 is TGTGCCAGCAGTGTAGCCCTGACAGGGTGGACTGAAGCTTTCTTT.

The rearrangement joins TRBV7-9 to TRBJ2-5, with a weak D call TRBD1 (5 bases). Trimming took off 7 bases at V and 5 bases at J, with 20 bases between the two ends. Germline CDR1 and CDR2: SEHNR and FQNEAQ (reference sequence). The CDR3 has 15 amino acids. In DNA form, the CDR3 reads TGTGCCAGCACCCCGCAGGCAGGGCCCGGGGAGACCCAGTACTTC. It specifies CASTPQAGPGETQYF.

V gene TRBV10-3 combines with J gene TRBJ1-1, with 8 positions matching TRBD1. J was trimmed by 2 bases and V by 10 bases; bases with no gene match: 15. The germline gives CDR1 ENHRY, CDR2 SYGVKD. There are 16 residues in the CDR3. CDR3 bases: TGTGCCACAGCAGCCCCAACGGGACAGGCTAACACTGAAGCTTTCTTT. This codes for CATAAPTGQANTEAFF.

The chain joins TRBV28 to TRBJ1-2; 7 nucleotides match TRBD1. The ends lost 6 bases at V and 6 bases at J; junction bases unmatched: 19. CDR3 length: 17 amino acids. Germline V lookup: CDR1 MDHEN, CDR2 SYDVKM. In nucleotides, the CDR3 is TGTGCCAGCAGCAATCCATCCGGGACAGTCACCGGTGATGGCTACACCTTC. Protein product: CASSNPSGTVTGDGYTF.

In DNA, the CDR3 is TGTGCCAGCGGGGGGGATAGTGCCAGCACAGATACGCAGTATTTT. Its translation is CASGGDSASTDTQYF. The chain couples TRBV9 to TRBJ2-3; 7 positions match TRBD2. Losses at the gene ends were 7 bases for V and 0 bases for J; bases not matched to a gene: 8. This CDR3 contains 15 residues. The germline V gene encodes CDR1 SGDLS and CDR2 YYNGEE.

The chain couples TRBV2 to TRBJ1-2; 7 bases fit TRBD1. After removal of 6 bases from V and 2 bases from J, the junction contained 3 bases not matched to a gene. The CDR3 spans 13 residues. CDR1 SNHLY and CDR2 FYNNEI come from the germline V gene. DNA for the CDR3: TGTGCCAGCAGCAAACAGGGGAACTATGGCTACACCTTC. It yields the protein CASSKQGNYGYTF.

The CDR3 bases are TGTGCCAGCAGCCTCCACTTCAACACCGGGGAGCTGTTTTTT. Its protein product is CASSLHFNTGELFF. This rearrangement joins TRBV7-9 to TRBJ2-2; D remains ambiguous. Deletions cut 5 bases from V and 2 bases from J, with 9 bases between. Germline V lookup: CDR1 SEHNR, CDR2 FQNEAQ (reference sequence). This CDR3 spans 14 amino acids.

The chain joins TRBV27 to TRBJ1-5; unclear D gene. The V end was cut by 5 bases, the J end by 3 bases, with 17 bases between. This CDR3 is 16 amino acids long. Germline CDR1 is MNHEY and CDR2 is SMNVEV (reference sequence). Here the CDR3 reads CASSPKAGVSNQPQHF. CDR3 bases: TGTGCCAGCAGTCCTAAAGCGGGCGTATCCAATCAGCCCCAGCATTTT.

The rearrangement joins TRBV7-9 to TRBJ2-4; TRBD1 agrees at 9 bases. There are 15 residues in the CDR3. V lost 5 bases, J lost 3 bases, and 5 bases stayed unmatched. CDR1 is SEHNR, CDR2 FQNEAQ, per germline (reference sequence). In DNA, the CDR3 is TGTGCCAGCAGCCCTACAGGGGGCGGCAAAAACATTCAGTACTTC. Its protein is CASSPTGGGKNIQYF. Together with reference TRBV7-9 and TRBJ2-4, the CDR3 gives the full variable domain: DTGVSQNPRHKITKRGQNVTFRCDPISEHNRLYWYRQTLGQGPEFLTYFQNEAQLEKSRLLSDRFSAERPKGSFSTLEIQRTEQGDSAMYLCASSPTGGGKNIQYFGAGTRLSVL.

The J gene is TRBJ2-7, the V gene TRBV19; 15 bases are shared with TRBD2. CDR1 and CDR2 from the germline V gene are LNHDA and SQIVND (reference sequence). Trimming cost V 6 bases and J 2 bases; bases outside gene matches: 2. The CDR3 totals 15 residues. The DNA of the CDR3 is TGTGCCAGTAGCAGGACTAGCGGGAGGGCCTACGAGCAGTACTTC. This codes for CASSRTSGRAYEQYF.

The count of this clone is one. The chain links TRBV19 to TRBJ2-7, with 14 bases matching TRBD2. The ends lost 5 bases at V and 3 bases at J; junction bases unmatched: 0. The germline V gene has CDR1 LNHDA and CDR2 SQIVND (reference sequence). The CDR3 contains 14 residues. CDR3 sequence: CASSGTSGSYEQYF. In nucleotides, the CDR3 is TGTGCCAGTAGTGGGACTAGCGGGAGCTACGAGCAGTACTTC.

The gene calls are TRBV6-5 and TRBJ2-5, with 9 bases that match TRBD1. The CDR3 sequence is 14 residues long. In germline, CDR1 is MNHEY, CDR2 SVGAGI. V lost 4 bases and J lost 5; bases outside the gene matches: 5. CDR3 DNA: TGTGCCAGCAGTTGGACAGGGGCCCACGAGACCCAGTACTTC. It encodes CASSWTGAHETQYF.

V gene TRBV21-1 combines with J gene TRBJ2-7; the DNA was not used to check the table's D call, TRBD2. TRBV21-1 corresponds to a pseudogene. The CDR3 length is 13 residues. The CDR3 DNA reads as TGTGCCAGCAGACTAGCGGGCGGCTACGAGCAGTACTTC. This sequence encodes CASRLAGGYEQYF.

This clone was observed a single time. This chain joins TRBV7-8 and TRBJ2-5; TRBD2 agrees at 9 bases. V dropped 7 bases and J dropped 4; count of bases not matched to a gene: 16. The CDR3 length is 17 residues. Per the germline V gene, CDR1 is SGHVS and CDR2 is FQNEAQ. CDR3 DNA sequence: TGTGCCAGCACCAAGGGGGTTGGCGGGAGGGCCCGAGAGACCCAGTACTTC. Amino acids: CASTKGVGGRARETQYF.

The V gene is TRBV15, the J gene TRBJ2-5; no reliable D call. From germline, CDR1 is LNHNV and CDR2 YYDKDF (reference sequence). The CDR3 loop spans 15 amino acids. V was trimmed by 0 bases and J by 3 bases, leaving 11 bases between them. CDR3 amino acids: CATSRDFRHKETQYF. CDR3 nucleotide sequence: TGTGCCACCAGCAGAGATTTCAGGCATAAAGAGACCCAGTACTTC.

Remarks on this clone: Relative to the germline gene, one junction end is altered; a read error may explain this. This chain uses TRBV9 with TRBJ1-4, with no clear D. The CDR3 length is 8 residues. Per the germline V gene, CDR1 is SGDLS and CDR2 is YYNGEE. The CDR3 loop reads CASSVVPF. DNA of the CDR3: TGTGCCAGCAGCGTAGTCCCGTTT.

The table lists this clone with a few counts. The chain employs TRBV21-1 and TRBJ2-2; the table names TRBD1, a call not compared with the DNA. TRBV21-1 counts as a pseudogene. The CDR3 covers 19 residues. CDR3 amino acids: CASSTQLSRTGGCAGELFF. The CDR3 DNA sequence: TGTGCCAGCAGCACCCAATTGAGTAGGACAGGGGGGTGCGCCGGGGAGCTGTTTTTT.

This clone has just a few counts. V gene TRBV11-2 combines with J gene TRBJ2-3; TRBD2 matches at 10 bases. Unmatched junction bases numbered 14, after V lost 5 bases and J lost 3 bases. The germline CDR1 and CDR2 sequences are SGHAT and FQNNGV. The CDR3 extends over 18 amino acids. Here the CDR3 reads CASSPGGSGGRYTDTQYF. In DNA, the CDR3 is TGTGCCAGCAGCCCCGGGGGTAGCGGGGGGCGGTATACAGATACGCAGTATTTT.

The chain joins TRBV28 to TRBJ1-2; D unresolved. There are 11 residues in the CDR3. V was shortened by 6 bases and J by 4 bases, with 6 bases between the two germline ends. Germline V gene lookup returns CDR1 MDHEN and CDR2 SYDVKM. The CDR3 is CASSEGYGYTF. CDR3 coding DNA: TGTGCCAGCAGCGAGGGCTATGGCTACACCTTC.

The chain uses TRBV27 and TRBJ1-4; possibly TRBD1 for D (5 bases). Germline V gene sequence: CDR1 MNHEY, CDR2 SMNVEV (reference sequence). Trimming took off 5 bases at V and 5 bases at J, with 15 bases between the two ends. CDR3 length equals 15 residues. CDR3 amino acids: CASSNLGGANEKLFF. As DNA, the CDR3 is TGTGCCAGCAGTAATCTGGGGGGAGCCAATGAAAAACTGTTTTTT. The complete variable domain, with remaining parts taken from reference TRBV27 and TRBJ1-4, reads EAQVTQNPRYLITVTGKKLTVTCSQNMNHEYMSWYRQDPGLGLRQIYYSMNVEVTDKGDVPEGYKVSRKEKRNFPLILESPSPNQTSLYFCASSNLGGANEKLFFGSGTQLSVL.

The gene calls are TRBV14 and TRBJ1-1; D not resolved. The CDR3 is 17 amino acids. Deletions cut 0 bases from V and 6 bases from J, with 20 bases between. Germline lookup yields CDR1 SGHDN and CDR2 FVKESK. The CDR3 sequence is CASSQDRGYVPGAEAFF. The CDR3 coding sequence is TGTGCCAGCAGCCAAGATCGAGGGTATGTCCCTGGGGCTGAAGCTTTCTTT.